Presented here are 18 T cell receptor beta chains from one specimen sequenced in a study of OX40 agonist ivuxolimab in advanced cancers. The table came from immunoSEQ multiplex PCR; TCRdb's copy has only in-frame clones and leaves some out. The table includes 65,000 to 80,000 clones, about 85% detected once. Sequenced material: CD4+ or CD8+ T cells sorted from blood, taken in a trial of the OX40 agonist ivuxolimab. Receptors were obtained from an adult with an advanced solid tumor such as melanoma, head and neck, liver or kidney cancer.

In DNA, the CDR3 is TGTGCCAGCAGCTCTCGACAGGGATGGACCTATGGCTACACCTTC. Protein: CASSSRQGWTYGYTF. The V call is TRBV7-2, the J call TRBJ1-2, with 7 nucleotides matching TRBD1. Germline trimming cut 4 bases from V and 4 bases from J; bases unmatched to any gene: 9. The CDR3 consists of 15 residues. CDR1 and CDR2 (germline): SGHTA, FQGNSA.

The V gene is TRBV7-6, the J gene TRBJ1-2; D is uncertain. CDR1 and CDR2 from the germline V gene are SGHVS and FNYEAQ. Trimming left V 5 bases short and J 8 bases short, with 12 bases between. The CDR3 is made up of 12 amino acids. In DNA form, the CDR3 reads TGTGCCAGCAGCATCGACGCGGGCGGCTACACCTTC. Its protein product is CASSIDAGGYTF.

The chain is built from TRBV18 and TRBJ2-7; 7 bases map to TRBD1. Germline V gene sequence: CDR1 KGHSH, CDR2 LQKENI. Trimming took 3 bases from V and 2 from J; bases not matched to a gene: 1. This CDR3 is built from 13 residues. The CDR3 sequence is CASSPGQPYEQYF. As DNA, the CDR3 is TGTGCCAGCTCACCGGGACAGCCCTACGAGCAGTACTTC.

This clone was recorded only once. The CDR3 here is CASSKDSYNEQFF. The CDR3 DNA reads TGTGCCAGCAGCAAAGACTCCTACAATGAGCAGTTCTTC. J is TRBJ2-1 and V is TRBV7-2; D not resolved. CDR3 length: 13 residues. The V gene's germline CDR1 is SGHTA and CDR2 FQGNSA. Trimming removed 5 bases from V and 0 bases from J, with 5 bases in between.

This chain connects TRBV18 to TRBJ2-7; the D is unclear. V lost 4 bases, J lost 0 bases, and 7 bases lay in between. Germline V lookup: CDR1 KGHSH, CDR2 LQKENI. The CDR3 has 13 amino acids. DNA of the CDR3: TGTGCCAGCTCACAGGCGGACTCCTACGAGCAGTACTTC. Protein product: CASSQADSYEQYF.

This chain joins TRBV7-8 and TRBJ2-7; D tentatively reads TRBD1 or TRBD2 (5 bases each). The CDR3 totals 14 residues. Trimming stripped 6 bases from V and 4 bases from J, with 16 bases between. Germline assignment: CDR1 SGHVS and CDR2 FQNEAQ. CDR3 coding DNA: TGTGCCAGCAGTCAGGGAACTAGAGGGTACGAGCAGTACTTC. This gives the protein CASSQGTRGYEQYF.

This chain joins TRBV6-5 and TRBJ1-2; 10 positions match TRBD1. Trimming took 1 base from V and 4 from J; bases not matched to a gene: 3. Germline V gene sequence: CDR1 MNHEY, CDR2 SVGAGI. This CDR3 has 15 residues. The CDR3 protein is CASSYLTGGFYGYTF. The CDR3 region has the DNA TGTGCCAGCAGTTACTTGACAGGGGGCTTCTATGGCTACACCTTC.

V and J are TRBV5-1 and TRBJ1-2, with a tentative D call TRBD1 (6 bases). V dropped 5 bases and J dropped 6 bases, with 14 bases sitting between them. Germline CDR1 reads SGHRS; CDR2 reads YFSETQ. CDR3 length equals 13 residues. CDR3 in amino acids: CASRAGDNNGYTF. DNA of the CDR3: TGCGCCAGCAGGGCAGGGGATAATAATGGCTACACCTTC.

The J gene is TRBJ2-7, the V gene TRBV7-2, with TRBD1 identical over 8 bases. CDR3 size: 14 residues. Germline trimming cut 5 bases from V and 3 bases from J; bases unmatched to any gene: 6. Germline values: CDR1 SGHTA, CDR2 FQGNSA. The CDR3 reads CASSASGGIYEQYF. The DNA for the CDR3 is TGTGCCAGCAGCGCCTCAGGGGGCATCTACGAGCAGTACTTC.

The rearrangement joins TRBV18 to TRBJ1-2; TRBD1 agrees at 7 bases. The V gene's germline CDR1 is KGHSH and CDR2 LQKENI. V shed 0 bases, J shed 6 bases, and the junction held 10 bases outside the gene matches. The CDR3 extends over 16 amino acids. Written as DNA, the CDR3 is TGTGCCAGCTCACCACCCAGGGGACAGTCAACCCATGGCTACACCTTC. It specifies CASSPPRGQSTHGYTF.

V gene TRBV6-5 combines with J gene TRBJ1-2, with D unclear. Looked up from germline, CDR1 is MNHEY and CDR2 is SVGAGI. This CDR3 has 13 residues. The V end was cut by 6 bases, the J end by 7 bases, with 15 bases between. CDR3 nucleotide sequence: TGTGCCAGCAGAGCTCCGGGGTCGCTTGGCTACACCTTC. Residues: CASRAPGSLGYTF.

This chain connects TRBV4-3 to TRBJ1-1; 7 nucleotides match TRBD1. This CDR3 has 17 residues. Per germline, CDR1 LGHNA and CDR2 YSLEER. Trimming removed 2 bases from V and 5 bases from J; junction bases left unmatched: 14. In DNA form, the CDR3 reads TGCGCCAGCAGCCAATACGGGTCCGAGACAGGGTGGACTGAAGCTTTCTTT. Protein product: CASSQYGSETGWTEAFF.

The rearrangement joins TRBV28 to TRBJ1-5, with D unclear. The ends were cut back, 3 bases at V and 9 bases at J, with 18 bases in the middle. Per the germline V gene, CDR1 is MDHEN and CDR2 is SYDVKM. CDR3 length equals 15 residues. CDR3: CASSLSWAGVGPQHF. The CDR3 DNA reads as TGTGCCAGCAGTTTGTCGTGGGCCGGGGTAGGGCCCCAGCATTTT.

The table lists this clone with a count of one. This chain joins TRBV7-9 and TRBJ2-1, with 7 bases fitting TRBD1. The J segment lost 5 bases and the V segment lost 5 bases, leaving 6 bases of the junction unmatched. The germline V gene has CDR1 SEHNR and CDR2 FQNEAQ (reference sequence). The CDR3 runs to 14 residues. The CDR3 region has the DNA TGTGCCAGCAGCCTAACAGGGGTCCACAATGAGCAGTTCTTC. It specifies CASSLTGVHNEQFF.

This clone has only a few counts. The chain links TRBV7-8 to TRBJ2-7, with D possibly being TRBD1 or TRBD2 (5 bases each). CDR1 and CDR2 from the germline V gene are SGHVS and FQNEAQ. Deletions cut 5 bases from V and 3 bases from J, with 14 bases between. The CDR3 is 14 residues long. The CDR3 is CASSPRDGIYEQYF. Here the CDR3 DNA reads TGTGCCAGCAGCCCCCGGGACGGGATCTACGAGCAGTACTTC.

In DNA, the CDR3 is TGCGCCAGCAGCTTGAGACGGGTTAGCACAGATACGCAGTATTTT. This translates into CASSLRRVSTDTQYF. V and J are TRBV5-1 and TRBJ2-3; no clear D. V lost 1 base and J 0 bases, leaving 9 bases between the germline ends. The CDR3 runs to 15 residues. Germline lookup yields CDR1 SGHRS and CDR2 YFSETQ.

The chain combines TRBV2 with TRBJ2-1; D uncertain. Germline V gene data show CDR1 as SNHLY and CDR2 as FYNNEI. This CDR3 has 13 amino acids. Trimming cost V 7 bases and J 6 bases, with 13 bases left between them. In DNA form, the CDR3 reads TGTGCCAGCAACTACCTAGGCTCCAATGAGCAGTTCTTC. Its translation: CASNYLGSNEQFF.

This chain connects TRBV7-2 to TRBJ2-7; 7 positions agree with TRBD1. The germline gives CDR1 SGHTA, CDR2 FQGNSA. The CDR3 has 14 amino acids. Losses at the gene ends were 3 bases for V and 6 bases for J; bases not matched to a gene: 8. The CDR3 protein is CASSLSGGRGEQYF. CDR3 nucleotide sequence: TGTGCCAGCAGCTTGTCAGGGGGAAGGGGCGAGCAGTACTTC.